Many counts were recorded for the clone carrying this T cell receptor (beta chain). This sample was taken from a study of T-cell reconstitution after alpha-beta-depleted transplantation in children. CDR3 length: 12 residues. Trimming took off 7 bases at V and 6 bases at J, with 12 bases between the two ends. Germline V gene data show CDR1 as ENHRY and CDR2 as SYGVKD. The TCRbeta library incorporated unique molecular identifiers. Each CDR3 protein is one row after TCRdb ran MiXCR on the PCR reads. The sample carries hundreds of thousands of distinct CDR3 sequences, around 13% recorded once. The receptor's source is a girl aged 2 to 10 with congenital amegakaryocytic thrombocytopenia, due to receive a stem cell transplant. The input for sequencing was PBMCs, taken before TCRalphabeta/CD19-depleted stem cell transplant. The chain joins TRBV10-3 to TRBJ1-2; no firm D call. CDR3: CAIKDKRHGYTF. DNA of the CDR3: TGTGCCATCAAAGATAAGCGGCATGGCTACACCTTC.